The subject of this entry is one T cell receptor (beta chain). Which antigen it targets is not known. One base away there is no much larger clone; base qualities are not given. Other DNA sequences within the sample encode an identical CDR3. The entire isolated RNA was reverse transcribed using the High Capacity cDNA Reverse Transcription Kit, and thus expressed TCRB transcripts were sequenced. Deep immunoSEQ sequencing was applied to naive, central memory and regulatory T cell samples, giving an average of approximately 3.8 million total reads per sample. After sorted cells were lysed in RLT buffer, RNA was extracted with DNase-treated RNeasy Micro or Mini kits, with the choice depending on cell number. To prevent cross-contamination, each cell subset was processed individually, whereas patient and healthy donor samples were processed jointly. The immunoSEQ multiplex PCR was used to amplify TCRB sequences from cDNA, generating 87-bp fragments that spanned the CDR3 region. Sequencing of the amplicons was performed on the Illumina HiSeq platform. The published analysis was carried out like this. PCR bias was corrected computationally using synthetic template baselines, and reads within Hamming distance 2 were collapsed, with unmergeable singletons discarded. By aligning reads against IMGT, V, D and J genes, CDR3 length, and insertions or deletions at six rearrangement sites were assigned. Within each subset, clonotype counts were normalized to the number of sorted cells before true diversity and Gini coefficients were calculated with the tcR R package. The overlap coefficient, calculated on TCRB nucleotide sequences, was used to measure repertoire sharing. TCRdb provides this immuneACCESS table in a form limited to in-frame rearrangements. Some clones are lacking; in checked studies, under half of them reflect an unresolved V gene, and why the rest are absent is not known. That table supplies the V and J calls and clone size; D and trimming were determined from the DNA. The sample includes under 300,000 clones, with around 26% observed a single time. Together, the top ten hold more than 3% of the sample.

Each donor gave one peripheral blood draw, approximately 100 mL on average, collected into heparinised tubes. Using a panel that included CD45RO, CCR7, CD25, CD127, CD95 and CD27, naive, central memory, regulatory and stem cell-like memory CD4+ T cells were sorted on a BD FACSAria II. Purity was above 98% for every sorted population. PBMCs were separated immediately by Lymphoprep density gradient centrifugation and were stained directly, without being cultured. Samples were stained and sorted in pairs, with one healthy donor and one patient per experiment, so that batch effects were minimized. The data were obtained in a study of beta chain features in type 1 diabetes (dated by TCRdb to the late 2010s). Regarding the research as a whole: Mean age, gender distribution, total cell number and subset yield did not differ between patients and healthy donors. Naive and central memory subsets were obtained from all 30 or so donors, but regulatory and stem cell-like memory subsets were isolated from only 8 patients and roughly 8 healthy donors. In the study, recently diagnosed type 1 diabetes patients and matched healthy donors were compared on the TCRB repertoires of their sorted circulating CD4+ T cell subsets. A total of under 140,000,000 sorted cells were examined across all samples, and the number of cells per subset was strongly correlated with RNA yield. The investigation overall reported the following: Fewer insertions and more nucleotide deletions at VDJ recombination sites were observed in patients with type 1 diabetes, implying thymic rearrangement abnormalities. Shorter templates might be favored by PCR, yet because patient and control samples were amplified and corrected together, any such skew would affect both groups equally. Only small numbers of individuals were included in the HLA sub-analyses, which left unresolved whether HLA type had any influence on TCRB rearrangement. Naive, central memory and regulatory TCRB repertoires appeared more similar among patients than among healthy donors. Type 1 diabetes patients showed a moderate but significant shortening of TCRB CDR3 length in all four CD4+ subsets. Sequencing cDNA rather than genomic DNA could over-represent highly expressing activated cells, although activation and CD3 levels did not differ between groups.

Taken from the germline V gene, the CDR1 and CDR2 loops are MDHEN and SYDVKM. A distance of 6 bases separates the germline ends of V and J, which lose 2 bases and 4 bases respectively. The CDR3 contains 12 residues, cysteine and phenylalanine counted. The retained sequence is limited to the CDR3, 36 bases, with the frame set at the first base. Specimen: central memory CD4+ T cells from blood. The V and J segments used are TRBV28 and TRBJ2-7, with the D gene call left open. This clonotype was obtained from a man aged 25 to 40 in good health. The base sequence is TGTGCCAGCAGTTTAACCTCTTACGAGCAGTACTTC. Its coded protein is CASSLTSYEQYF.